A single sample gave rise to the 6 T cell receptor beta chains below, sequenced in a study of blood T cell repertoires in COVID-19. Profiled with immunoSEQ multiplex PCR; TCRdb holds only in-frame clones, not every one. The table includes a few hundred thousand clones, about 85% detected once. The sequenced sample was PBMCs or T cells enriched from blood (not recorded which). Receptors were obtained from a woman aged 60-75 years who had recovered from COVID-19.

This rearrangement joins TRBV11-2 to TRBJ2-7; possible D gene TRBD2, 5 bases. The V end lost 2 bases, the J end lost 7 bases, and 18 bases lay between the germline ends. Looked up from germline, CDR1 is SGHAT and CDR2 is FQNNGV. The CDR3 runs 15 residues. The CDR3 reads CASSLLSTESGEQYF. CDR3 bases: TGTGCCAGCAGCTTACTATCGACGGAATCGGGAGAGCAGTACTTC.

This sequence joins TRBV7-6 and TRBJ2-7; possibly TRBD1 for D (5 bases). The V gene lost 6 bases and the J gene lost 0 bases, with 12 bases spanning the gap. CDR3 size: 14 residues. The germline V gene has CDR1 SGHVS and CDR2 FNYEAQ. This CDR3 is CASSSRVLSYEQYF. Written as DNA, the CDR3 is TGTGCCAGCAGTTCCAGGGTACTCTCCTACGAGCAGTACTTC.

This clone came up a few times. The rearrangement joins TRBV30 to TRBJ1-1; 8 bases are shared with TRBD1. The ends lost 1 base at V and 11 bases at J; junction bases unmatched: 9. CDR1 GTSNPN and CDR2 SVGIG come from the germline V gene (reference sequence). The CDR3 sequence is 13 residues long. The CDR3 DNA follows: TGTGCCTGGAGTGGCCTGCCGGGACAGGTGGCTTTCTTT. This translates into CAWSGLPGQVAFF.

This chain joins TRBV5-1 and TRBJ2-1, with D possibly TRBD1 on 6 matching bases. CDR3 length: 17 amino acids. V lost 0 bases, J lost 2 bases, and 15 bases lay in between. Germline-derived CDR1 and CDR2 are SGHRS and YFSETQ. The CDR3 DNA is TGCGCCAGCAGCTTGGCGTTTGCAGGGGCGGCCTACAATGAGCAGTTCTTC. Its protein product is CASSLAFAGAAYNEQFF. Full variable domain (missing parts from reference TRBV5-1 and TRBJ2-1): KAGVTQTPRYLIKTRGQQVTLSCSPISGHRSVSWYQQTPGQGLQFLFEYFSETQRNKGNFPGRFSGRQFSNSRSEMNVSTLELGDSALYLCASSLAFAGAAYNEQFFGPGTRLTVL.

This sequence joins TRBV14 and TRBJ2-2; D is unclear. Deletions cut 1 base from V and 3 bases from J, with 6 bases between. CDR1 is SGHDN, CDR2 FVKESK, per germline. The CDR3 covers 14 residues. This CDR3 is CASSQGTDTGELFF. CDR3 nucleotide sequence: TGTGCCAGCAGCCAAGGCACAGACACCGGGGAGCTGTTTTTT.

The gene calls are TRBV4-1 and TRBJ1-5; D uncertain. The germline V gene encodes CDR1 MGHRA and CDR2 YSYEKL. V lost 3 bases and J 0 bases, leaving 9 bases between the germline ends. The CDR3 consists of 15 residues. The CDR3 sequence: CASSHYLISNQPQHF. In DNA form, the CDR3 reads TGCGCCAGCAGCCACTATTTGATTAGCAATCAGCCCCAGCATTTT.